This TCR beta chain was recovered during a study of CD8 T cells in Susac syndrome. Study as a whole: Treatment status at blood draw for the Susac syndrome patients was therapy-naive, corticosteroids, or intravenous immunoglobulin alone.

With random hexamers, about 0.45 to 1 ug RNA was reverse transcribed. TCRdb used MiXCR to reprocess the immunoSEQ multiplex PCR reads, holding one entry per CDR3 protein. This sample has about 140,000 distinct CDR3 sequences, with about 95% found just once. CD8+ and CD4+ T cells from blood underwent TCR beta sequencing. Each Susac syndrome patient had definite or probable disease by recently defined criteria. Findings and limits, study-wide: Where Susac syndrome CD4+ T cell repertoires were concerned, no clonal expansion was evident.

CDR3 length equals 18 residues. The germline V gene has CDR1 DFQATT and CDR2 SNEGSKA (reference sequence). J was trimmed by 4 bases and V by 1 base; bases with no gene match: 12. A note on this clonotype: Antigen specificity is unknown.

The sample taken for sequencing was CD4+ T cells from PBMCs. This TCR came from a human donor with Susac syndrome. The rearrangement links TRBV20-1 to TRBJ2-1; TRBD2 matches 11 bases. The CDR3 DNA sequence: TGCAGTGCTAGAGGCCTAGCGGGAGGTACCCCGGGGTACAATGAGCAGTTCTTC. Protein sequence: CSARGLAGGTPGYNEQFF.